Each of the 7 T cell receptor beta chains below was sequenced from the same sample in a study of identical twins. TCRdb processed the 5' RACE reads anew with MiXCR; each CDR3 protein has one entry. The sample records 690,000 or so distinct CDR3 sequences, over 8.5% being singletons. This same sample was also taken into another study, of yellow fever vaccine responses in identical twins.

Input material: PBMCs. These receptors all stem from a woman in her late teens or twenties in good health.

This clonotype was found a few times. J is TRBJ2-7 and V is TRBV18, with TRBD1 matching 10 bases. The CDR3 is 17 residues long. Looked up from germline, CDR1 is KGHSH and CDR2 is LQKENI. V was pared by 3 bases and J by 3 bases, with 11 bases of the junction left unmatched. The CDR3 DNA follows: TGTGCCAGCTCACCGCCGGGACAGGGGAACTCTGACTACGAGCAGTACTTC. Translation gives CASSPPGQGNSDYEQYF.

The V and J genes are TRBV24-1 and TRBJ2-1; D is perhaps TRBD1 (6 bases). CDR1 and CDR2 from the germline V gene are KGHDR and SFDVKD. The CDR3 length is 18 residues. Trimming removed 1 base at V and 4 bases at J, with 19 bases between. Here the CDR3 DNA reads TGTGCCACCAGTGATTTCTTAGGCCGGGACATGGCTTACAATGAGCAGTTCTTC. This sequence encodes CATSDFLGRDMAYNEQFF.

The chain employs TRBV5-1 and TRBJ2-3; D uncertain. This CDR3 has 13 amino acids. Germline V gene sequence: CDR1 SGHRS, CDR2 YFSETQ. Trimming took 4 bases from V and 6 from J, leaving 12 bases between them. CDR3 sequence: CASSIGRADTQYF. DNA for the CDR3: TGCGCCAGCAGCATTGGACGCGCGGATACGCAGTATTTT.

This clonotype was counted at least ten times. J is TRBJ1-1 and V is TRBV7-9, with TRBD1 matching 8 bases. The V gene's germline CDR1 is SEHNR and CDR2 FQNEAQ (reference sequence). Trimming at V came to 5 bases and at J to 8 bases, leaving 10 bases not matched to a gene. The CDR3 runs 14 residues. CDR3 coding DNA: TGTGCCAGCAGCCAACTTCAGGGGGCTGGGGAAGCTTTCTTT. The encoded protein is CASSQLQGAGEAFF.

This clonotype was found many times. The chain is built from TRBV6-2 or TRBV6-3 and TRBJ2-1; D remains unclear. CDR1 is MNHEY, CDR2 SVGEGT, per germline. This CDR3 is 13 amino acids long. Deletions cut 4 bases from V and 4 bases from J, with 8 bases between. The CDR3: CASSLNIYNEQFF. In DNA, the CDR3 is TGTGCCAGCAGTTTGAACATTTACAATGAGCAGTTCTTC.

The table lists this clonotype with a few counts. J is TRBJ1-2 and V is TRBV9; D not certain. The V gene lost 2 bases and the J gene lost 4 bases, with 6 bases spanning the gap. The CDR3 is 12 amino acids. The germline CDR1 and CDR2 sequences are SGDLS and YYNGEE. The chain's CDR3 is CASSVGIYGYTF. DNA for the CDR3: TGTGCCAGCAGCGTGGGCATCTATGGCTACACCTTC.

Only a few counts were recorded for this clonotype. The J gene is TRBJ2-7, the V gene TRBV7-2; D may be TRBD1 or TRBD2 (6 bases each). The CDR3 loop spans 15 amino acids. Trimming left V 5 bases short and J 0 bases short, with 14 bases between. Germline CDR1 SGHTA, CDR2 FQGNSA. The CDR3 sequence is CASSPQRGPSYEQYF. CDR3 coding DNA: TGTGCCAGCAGCCCGCAACGGGGGCCCTCCTACGAGCAGTACTTC.